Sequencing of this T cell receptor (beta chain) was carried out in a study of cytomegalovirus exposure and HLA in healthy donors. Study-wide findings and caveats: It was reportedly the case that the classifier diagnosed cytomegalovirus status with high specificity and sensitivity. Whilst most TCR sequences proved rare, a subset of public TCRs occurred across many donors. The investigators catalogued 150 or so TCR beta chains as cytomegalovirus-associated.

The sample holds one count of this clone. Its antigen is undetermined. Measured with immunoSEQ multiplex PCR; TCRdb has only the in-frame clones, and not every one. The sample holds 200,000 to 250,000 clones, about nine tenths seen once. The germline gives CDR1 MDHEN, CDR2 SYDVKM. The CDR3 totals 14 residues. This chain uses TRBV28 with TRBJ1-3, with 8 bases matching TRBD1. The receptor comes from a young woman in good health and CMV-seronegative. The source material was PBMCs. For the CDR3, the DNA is TGTGGTGTAGGACAGGGACTTGTCGGAAACACCATATATTTT. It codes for CGVGQGLVGNTIYF.